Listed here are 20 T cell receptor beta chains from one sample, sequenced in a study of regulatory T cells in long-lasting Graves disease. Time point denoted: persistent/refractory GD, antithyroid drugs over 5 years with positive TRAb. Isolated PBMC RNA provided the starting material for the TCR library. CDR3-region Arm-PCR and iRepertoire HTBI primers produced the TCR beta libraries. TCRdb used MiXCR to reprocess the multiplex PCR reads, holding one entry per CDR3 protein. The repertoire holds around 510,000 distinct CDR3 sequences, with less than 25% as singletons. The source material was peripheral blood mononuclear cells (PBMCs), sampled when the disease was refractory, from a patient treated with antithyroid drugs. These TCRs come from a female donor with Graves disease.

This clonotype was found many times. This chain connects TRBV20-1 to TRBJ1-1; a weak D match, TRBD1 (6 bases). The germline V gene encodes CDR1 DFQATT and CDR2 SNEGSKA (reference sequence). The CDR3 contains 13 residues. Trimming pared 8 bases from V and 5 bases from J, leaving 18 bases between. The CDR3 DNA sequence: TGCAGTACGCAGTGGACAGAGGGAACTGAAGCTTTCTTT. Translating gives CSTQWTEGTEAFF.

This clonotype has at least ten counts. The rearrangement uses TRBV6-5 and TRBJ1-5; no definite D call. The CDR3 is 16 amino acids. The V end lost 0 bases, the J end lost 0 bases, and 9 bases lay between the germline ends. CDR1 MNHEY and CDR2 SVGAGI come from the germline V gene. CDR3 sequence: CASSYSGRGSNQPQHF. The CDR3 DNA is TGTGCCAGCAGTTACTCAGGTCGGGGTAGCAATCAGCCCCAGCATTTT.

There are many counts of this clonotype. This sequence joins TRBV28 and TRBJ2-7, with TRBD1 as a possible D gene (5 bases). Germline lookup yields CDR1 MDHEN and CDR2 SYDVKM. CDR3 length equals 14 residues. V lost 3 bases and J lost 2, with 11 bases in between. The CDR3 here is CASSFSDTTYEQYF. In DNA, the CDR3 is TGTGCCAGCAGTTTTTCGGACACGACCTACGAGCAGTACTTC.

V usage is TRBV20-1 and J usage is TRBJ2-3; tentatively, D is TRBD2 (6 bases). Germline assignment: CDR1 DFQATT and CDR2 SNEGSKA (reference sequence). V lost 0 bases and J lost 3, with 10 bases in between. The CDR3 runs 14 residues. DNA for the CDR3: TGCAGTGCTAGAGATAGGAGGGTAACAGATACGCAGTATTTT. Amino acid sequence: CSARDRRVTDTQYF.

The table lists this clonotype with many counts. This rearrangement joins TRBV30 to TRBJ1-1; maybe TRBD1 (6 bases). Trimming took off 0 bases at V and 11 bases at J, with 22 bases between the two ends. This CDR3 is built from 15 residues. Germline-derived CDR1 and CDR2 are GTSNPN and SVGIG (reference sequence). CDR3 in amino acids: CAWSVQGLIQGRAFF. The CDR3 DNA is TGTGCCTGGAGTGTACAGGGCTTGATACAGGGTCGGGCTTTCTTT.

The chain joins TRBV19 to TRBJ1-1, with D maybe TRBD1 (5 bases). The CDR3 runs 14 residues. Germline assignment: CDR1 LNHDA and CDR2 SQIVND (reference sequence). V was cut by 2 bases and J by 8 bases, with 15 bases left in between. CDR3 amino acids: CASSITLGDWEAFF. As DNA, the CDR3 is TGTGCCAGTAGTATAACTCTGGGGGATTGGGAAGCTTTCTTT.

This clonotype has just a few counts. In DNA form, the CDR3 reads TGTGCCAGCAGCCCCCGTCGGACGGAGGAGCTGTTTTTT. It encodes CASSPRRTEELFF. V usage is TRBV7-2 and J usage is TRBJ2-2; D gene ambiguous. The germline CDR1 and CDR2 sequences are SGHTA and FQGNSA. The CDR3 contains 13 residues. V lost 5 bases and J 10 bases, leaving 14 bases between the germline ends.

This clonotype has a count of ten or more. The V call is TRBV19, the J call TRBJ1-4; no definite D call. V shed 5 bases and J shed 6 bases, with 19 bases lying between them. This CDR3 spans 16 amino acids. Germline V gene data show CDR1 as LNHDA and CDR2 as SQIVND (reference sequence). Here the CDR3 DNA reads TGTGCCAGTAGTCCAAGAGACAACTCGATGCATGAAAAACTGTTTTTT. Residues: CASSPRDNSMHEKLFF.

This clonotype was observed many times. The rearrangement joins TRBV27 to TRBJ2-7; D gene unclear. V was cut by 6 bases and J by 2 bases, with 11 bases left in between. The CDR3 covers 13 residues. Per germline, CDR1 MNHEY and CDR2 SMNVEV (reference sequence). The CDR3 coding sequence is TGTGCCAGCAGCCGGACCGTCACCTACGAGCAGTACTTC. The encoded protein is CASSRTVTYEQYF.

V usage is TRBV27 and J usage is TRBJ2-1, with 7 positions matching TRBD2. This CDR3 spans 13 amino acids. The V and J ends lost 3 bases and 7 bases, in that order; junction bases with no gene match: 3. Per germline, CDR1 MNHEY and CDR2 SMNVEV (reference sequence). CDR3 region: CASSFGGFNEQFF. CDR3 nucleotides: TGTGCCAGCAGTTTCGGGGGGTTTAATGAGCAGTTCTTC.

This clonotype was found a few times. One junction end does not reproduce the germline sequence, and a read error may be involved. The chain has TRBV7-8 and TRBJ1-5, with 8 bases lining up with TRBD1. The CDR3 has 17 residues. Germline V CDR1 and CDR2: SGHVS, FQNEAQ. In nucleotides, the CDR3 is TGTGCCAGCGGCTTACGCAGATCGGGACAGGGCAATCAGCCCCAGCATTTT. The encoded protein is CASGLRRSGQGNQPQHF.

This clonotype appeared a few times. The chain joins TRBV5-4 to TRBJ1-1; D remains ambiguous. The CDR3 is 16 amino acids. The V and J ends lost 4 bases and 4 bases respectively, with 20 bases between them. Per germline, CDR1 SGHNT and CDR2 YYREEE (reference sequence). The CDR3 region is CASSGNPGGIGTEAFF. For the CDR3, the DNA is TGTGCCAGCAGCGGGAATCCAGGAGGTATCGGCACTGAAGCTTTCTTT.

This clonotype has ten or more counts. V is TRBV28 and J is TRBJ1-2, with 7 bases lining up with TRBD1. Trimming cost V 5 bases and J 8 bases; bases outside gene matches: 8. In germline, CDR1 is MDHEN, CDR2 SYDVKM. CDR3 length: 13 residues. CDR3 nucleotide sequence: TGTGCCAGCAGTCCGTCGACAGGGATGGGCTACACCTTC. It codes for CASSPSTGMGYTF.

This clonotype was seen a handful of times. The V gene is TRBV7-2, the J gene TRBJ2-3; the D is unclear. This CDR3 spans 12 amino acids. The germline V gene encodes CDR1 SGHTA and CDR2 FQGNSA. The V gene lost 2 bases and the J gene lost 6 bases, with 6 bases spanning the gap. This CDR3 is CASSLSRDTQYF. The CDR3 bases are TGTGCCAGCAGCTTAAGTCGCGATACGCAGTATTTT.

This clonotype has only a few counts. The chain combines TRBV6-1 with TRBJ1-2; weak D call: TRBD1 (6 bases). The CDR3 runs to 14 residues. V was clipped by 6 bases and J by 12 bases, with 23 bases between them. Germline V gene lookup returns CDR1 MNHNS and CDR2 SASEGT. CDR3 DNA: TGTGCCAGCAGAGGGACAACGAATACGGGCGGCCACACCTTC. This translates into CASRGTTNTGGHTF.

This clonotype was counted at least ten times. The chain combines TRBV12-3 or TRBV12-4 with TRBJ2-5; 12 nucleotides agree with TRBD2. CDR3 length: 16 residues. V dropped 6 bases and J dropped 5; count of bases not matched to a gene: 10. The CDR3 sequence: CASRLLAGGLGETQYF. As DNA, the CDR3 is TGTGCCAGCAGGCTACTAGCGGGAGGATTAGGGGAGACCCAGTACTTC.

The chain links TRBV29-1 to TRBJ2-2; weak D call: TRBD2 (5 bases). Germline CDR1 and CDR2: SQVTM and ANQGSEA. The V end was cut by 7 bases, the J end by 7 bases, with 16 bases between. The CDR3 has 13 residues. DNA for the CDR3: TGCAGCGCCGTGGGTCTCGAGGGCGGGGAGCTGTTTTTT. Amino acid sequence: CSAVGLEGGELFF.

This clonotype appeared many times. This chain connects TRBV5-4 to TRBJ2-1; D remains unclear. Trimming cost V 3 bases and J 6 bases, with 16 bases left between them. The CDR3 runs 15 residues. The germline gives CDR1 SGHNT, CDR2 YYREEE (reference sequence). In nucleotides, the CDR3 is TGTGCCAGCAGCTCTCCAGGACCTATGGCCAATGAGCAGTTCTTC. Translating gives CASSSPGPMANEQFF.

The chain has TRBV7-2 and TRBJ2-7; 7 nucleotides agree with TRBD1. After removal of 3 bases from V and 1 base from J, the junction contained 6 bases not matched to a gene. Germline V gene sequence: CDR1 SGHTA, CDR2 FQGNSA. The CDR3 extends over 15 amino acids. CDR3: CASSLGQHSSYEQYF. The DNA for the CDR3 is TGTGCCAGCAGCTTGGGACAGCACAGTTCCTACGAGCAGTACTTC.

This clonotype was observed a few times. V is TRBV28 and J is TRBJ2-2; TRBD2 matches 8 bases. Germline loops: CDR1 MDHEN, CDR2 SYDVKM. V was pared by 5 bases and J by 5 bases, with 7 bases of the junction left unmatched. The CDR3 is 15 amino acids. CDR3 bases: TGTGCCAGCAGTCCCCTAGCGGGTCTTACCGGGGAGCTGTTTTTT. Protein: CASSPLAGLTGELFF.